The 13 T cell receptor beta chains in this list originate from one sample, sequenced in a study of blood T cell repertoires in COVID-19. Here immunoSEQ multiplex PCR was the method, and the copy in TCRdb shows in-frame clones only, minus some. Here the sample spans about 140,000 clones, approximately 88% being singletons. The sample was peripheral blood. All receptors come from a man aged 65 to 79 with acute or convalescent COVID-19.

J is TRBJ1-2 and V is TRBV19; D remains unclear. The CDR3 contains 13 residues. Trimming removed 3 bases from V and 0 bases from J, with 5 bases in between. Germline V gene sequence: CDR1 LNHDA, CDR2 SQIVND (reference sequence). In DNA, the CDR3 is TGTGCCAGTAGTATCAGTACTAACTATGGCTACACCTTC. This codes for CASSISTNYGYTF.

The chain employs TRBV28 and TRBJ2-7; the match to TRBD1 covers 9 bases. CDR1 MDHEN and CDR2 SYDVKM come from the germline V gene. This CDR3 comprises 15 residues. V was clipped by 6 bases and J by 2 bases; unmatched bases: 8. The chain's CDR3 is CASRPGTGLTYEQYF. CDR3 DNA: TGTGCCAGCAGACCCGGGACAGGGTTAACCTACGAGCAGTACTTC.

This chain connects TRBV21-1 to TRBJ2-5; no DNA check was done on the table's D call, TRBD2. TRBV21-1 has pseudogene status. The CDR3 has 15 residues. CDR3 sequence: CASSKPNRYQETQYF. The CDR3 DNA is TGTGCCAGCAGCAAACCCAACCGGTACCAAGAGACCCAGTACTTC.

The chain recombines TRBV11-2 with TRBJ2-5; 9 bases match TRBD1. After removal of 5 bases from V and 2 bases from J, the junction contained 6 bases not matched to a gene. The CDR3 consists of 15 residues. Per germline, CDR1 SGHAT and CDR2 FQNNGV. The CDR3 region has the DNA TGTGCCAGCAGCCCACGGACAGGGGCGCAAGAGACCCAGTACTTC. As protein: CASSPRTGAQETQYF.

V usage is TRBV21-1 and J usage is TRBJ1-4; the table's D call TRBD1 went unverified against the DNA. TRBV21-1 is an annotated pseudogene. The CDR3 contains 16 residues. CDR3 DNA: TGTGCCAGCAGCAAGCCACAGCTTTTGCATAATGAAAAACTGTTTTTT. Its translation: CASSKPQLLHNEKLFF.

The chain employs TRBV2 and TRBJ2-5; 13 nucleotides line up with TRBD2. The length of the CDR3 is 17 residues. V lost 6 bases and J lost 5; bases outside the gene matches: 12. Germline V CDR1 and CDR2: SNHLY, FYNNEI. Written as DNA, the CDR3 is TGTGCCAGCAGGACCGGGACTAGCGGGATTGTGACTGAGACCCAGTACTTC. Amino acid sequence: CASRTGTSGIVTETQYF.

This sequence joins TRBV10-3 and TRBJ1-6, with a weak D call TRBD1 (6 bases). V was pared by 0 bases and J by 15 bases, with 12 bases between. This CDR3 comprises 13 residues. Germline V gene sequence: CDR1 ENHRY, CDR2 SYGVKD. CDR3 protein: CAISESGSGVLHF. CDR3 sequence (DNA): TGTGCCATCAGTGAGTCTGGGTCAGGGGTCCTCCACTTT.

The chain combines TRBV6-1 with TRBJ1-3; possible D gene TRBD1, 6 bases. The CDR3 totals 16 residues. Trimming stripped 3 bases from V and 0 bases from J, with 12 bases between. The germline CDR1 and CDR2 sequences are MNHNS and SASEGT. The CDR3 protein is CASSDPDRSSGNTIYF. The CDR3 region has the DNA TGTGCCAGCAGTGACCCAGACAGGAGCTCTGGAAACACCATATATTTT.

The V and J genes are TRBV21-1 and TRBJ2-2; TRBD1, the D gene given by the table, was not confirmed from the DNA. TRBV21-1 is a known pseudogene. This CDR3 is built from 15 residues. The CDR3 nucleotides are TGTGCCACCGACTTGGACAGGGGGTATCCCGGGGAGCTGTTTTTT. This translates into CATDLDRGYPGELFF.

V gene TRBV28 combines with J gene TRBJ2-1; no clear D. V lost 6 bases and J 8 bases, leaving 20 bases between the germline ends. This CDR3 region has 15 residues. Germline CDR1 MDHEN, CDR2 SYDVKM. CDR3 sequence (DNA): TGTGCCAGCAGCGCACAAGCCACCACAGACGATGAGCAGTTCTTC. Translated, it gives CASSAQATTDDEQFF. Full variable domain (missing parts from reference TRBV28 and TRBJ2-1): DVKVTQSSRYLVKRTGEKVFLECVQDMDHENMFWYRQDPGLGLRLIYFSYDVKMKEKGDIPEGYSVSREKKERFSLILESASTNQTSMYLCASSAQATTDDEQFFGPGTRLTVL.

This clone was observed a few times. The chain is built from TRBV28 and TRBJ1-2, with 8 positions matching TRBD1. The V and J ends lost 10 bases and 8 bases, in that order; junction bases with no gene match: 9. From germline, CDR1 is MDHEN and CDR2 SYDVKM. CDR3 length: 12 residues. CDR3 bases: TGTGCCACCACAGGACAGGGTAAAGGCTACACCTTC. Encoded protein: CATTGQGKGYTF.

J is TRBJ2-2 and V is TRBV7-9; the match to TRBD2 covers 7 bases. Germline CDR1 reads SEHNR; CDR2 reads FQNEAQ (reference sequence). The CDR3 is 15 residues long. Unmatched junction bases numbered 6, after V lost 3 bases and J lost 5 bases. DNA for the CDR3: TGTGCCAGCAGCTTCGGCGGGAGCCTGACCGGGGAGCTGTTTTTT. Amino acids: CASSFGGSLTGELFF.

The chain carries TRBV18 and TRBJ2-1; D call uncertain. The length of the CDR3 is 15 residues. Germline CDR1 is KGHSH and CDR2 is LQKENI. V was trimmed by 1 base and J by 0 bases, leaving 7 bases between them. The CDR3 here is CASSPLASSYNEQFF. The CDR3 DNA reads TGTGCCAGCTCACCACTGGCAAGCTCCTACAATGAGCAGTTCTTC.